The rows below give T cell receptor beta chains drawn from one sample of a study of blood T cell repertoires in COVID-19. Produced via immunoSEQ multiplex PCR; TCRdb's table is partial and in-frame only. The data hold under 55,000 clones, with around 80% observed a single time. Material for sequencing was peripheral blood. These receptors were collected from a man aged 65 to 79 with acute or convalescent COVID-19. CDR3s include the opening cysteine and the closing phenylalanine or tryptophan. The order of the fields is V gene, J gene, D gene, clone size, CDR3 protein, CDR3 DNA. D genes are given only for firm matches. A clone size is listed for some rows: how often the clone was seen (once, few, many), or a class if it is expanded.

>TRBV6-2/TRBV6-3|TRBJ2-5|TRBD2|few
CASSDLAGETQYF
TGTGCCAGCAGCGATTTAGCGGGAGAGACCCAGTACTTC
>TRBV18|TRBJ2-6|.|.
CASSPPRDSSSGANVLTF
TGTGCCAGCTCACCACCGAGGGACTCGAGCTCTGGGGCCAACGTCCTGACTTTC
>TRBV7-2|TRBJ2-5|.|.
CASSFNIQETQYF
TGTGCCAGCAGCTTTAACATCCAAGAGACCCAGTACTTC
>TRBV18|TRBJ1-1|.|.
CASSPRGSTEAFF
TGTGCCAGCTCACCCAGGGGCAGCACTGAAGCTTTCTTT
>TRBV19|TRBJ2-7|TRBD1|.
CASSADRDVGGYEQYF
TGTGCCAGTAGTGCCGACAGGGACGTTGGCGGCTACGAGCAGTACTTC
>TRBV29-1|TRBJ1-2|TRBD1|.
CSTDRDHGYTF
TGCAGCACGGACAGGGACCATGGCTACACCTTC
>TRBV27|TRBJ2-7|TRBD1|.
CASSPWTGGEQYF
TGTGCCAGCAGTCCCTGGACAGGGGGGGAGCAGTACTTC
>TRBV29-1|TRBJ2-3|.|once
CSVEPGSTDTQYF
TGCAGCGTTGAACCAGGTTCCACAGATACGCAGTATTTT
>TRBV7-8|TRBJ1-1|.|once
CASSSYRASRGRDRAEAFF
TGTGCCAGCAGCTCCTATCGGGCATCGCGGGGGCGAGATCGGGCTGAAGCTTTCTTT
>TRBV29-1|TRBJ1-3|.|.
CSGQTFSGNTIYF
TGCAGCGGACAGACATTCTCTGGAAACACCATATATTTT
>TRBV9|TRBJ1-1|.|few
CASSIVGDTEAFF
TGTGCCAGCAGCATAGTAGGGGACACTGAAGCTTTCTTT
>TRBV5-1|TRBJ2-2|.|few
CASTGDLSGTGELFF
TGCGCCAGCACCGGAGACCTATCGGGCACCGGGGAGCTGTTTTTT
>TRBV16|TRBJ1-1|.|few
CASSPHEGVNTEAFF
TGTGCCAGCAGCCCTCATGAGGGTGTGAACACTGAAGCTTTCTTT
>TRBV28|TRBJ2-2|TRBD2|.
CASAPSGGGTGELFF
TGTGCCAGCGCCCCTAGCGGGGGGGGAACCGGGGAGCTGTTTTTT
>TRBV30|TRBJ1-5|TRBD1|.
CAWTQGGGRQPQHF
TGTGCCTGGACCCAAGGGGGCGGAAGACAGCCCCAGCATTTT
>TRBV27|TRBJ1-1|TRBD1|.
CASSSRGDREAFF
TGTGCCAGCAGTTCCAGGGGGGACCGTGAAGCTTTCTTT
>TRBV2|TRBJ1-1|TRBD1|.
CASRDRADEAFF
TGTGCCAGCAGGGACAGGGCGGATGAAGCTTTCTTT
>TRBV9|TRBJ2-7|.|.
CASSGSSYEQYF
TGTGCCAGCAGCGGGAGCTCCTACGAGCAGTACTTC
>TRBV6-5|TRBJ1-2|.|.
CASSYSKQGGYGYTF
TGTGCCAGCAGTTACTCCAAACAGGGTGGCTATGGCTACACCTTC
>TRBV25-1|TRBJ1-2|.|few
CASSLGGGSYTF
TGTGCCAGCAGTCTTGGGGGAGGGAGCTACACCTTC
>TRBV5-1|TRBJ2-7|TRBD1|.
CASVRTGTYGQYF
TGCGCCAGTGTCAGGACAGGGACCTACGGGCAGTACTTC
>TRBV29-1|TRBJ2-5|TRBD1|.
CSVMGQGETQYF
TGCAGCGTCATGGGACAGGGAGAGACCCAGTACTTC
>TRBV3-1/TRBV3-2|TRBJ2-5|.|.
CASSWTVQETQYF
TGTGCCAGCAGCTGGACAGTCCAAGAGACCCAGTACTTC
>TRBV29-1|TRBJ1-4|TRBD1|.
CSVLRDSRPGSGKLFF
TGCAGCGTCCTCCGGGACAGTAGACCGGGATCGGGGAAACTGTTTTTT
>TRBV7-2|TRBJ1-3|.|.
CASSSSRSGNTIYF
TGTGCCAGCAGCTCCTCTCGGTCTGGAAACACCATATATTTT
>TRBV28|TRBJ1-5|TRBD1|.
CASNTGGDGNQPQHF
TGTGCCAGCAATACAGGGGGTGACGGCAATCAGCCCCAGCATTTT
>TRBV5-5|TRBJ2-7|.|.
CASSLYDEQYF
TGTGCCAGCAGCTTGTATGACGAGCAGTACTTC